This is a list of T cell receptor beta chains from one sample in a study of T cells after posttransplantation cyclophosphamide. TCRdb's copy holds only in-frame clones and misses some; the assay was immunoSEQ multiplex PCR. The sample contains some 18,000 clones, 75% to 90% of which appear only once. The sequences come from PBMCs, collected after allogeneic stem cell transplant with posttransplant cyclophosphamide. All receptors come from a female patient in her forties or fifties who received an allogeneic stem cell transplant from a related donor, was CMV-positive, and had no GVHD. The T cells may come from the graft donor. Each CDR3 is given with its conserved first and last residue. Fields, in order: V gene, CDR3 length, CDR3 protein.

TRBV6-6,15,CASSTTGGANQPQHF
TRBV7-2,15,CASSSRREGGDTQYF
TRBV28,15,CASGRIAGGAYEQYF
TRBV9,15,CASSVEGWGHGELFF
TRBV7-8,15,CASGNLGVTNEKLFF
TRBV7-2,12,CASSLTRDTQYF
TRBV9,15,CASSASSRPTDTQYF
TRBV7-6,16,CASSQGTGSVLETQYF
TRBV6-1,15,CASSDLAGVNNEQFF
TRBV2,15,CASSQRGGGNNEQFF
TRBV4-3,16,CASSQDLGQTTYEQYF
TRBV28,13,CASSQPGGGIQYF
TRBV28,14,CASSWGGSQETQYF
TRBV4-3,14,CASSQVGTEETQYF
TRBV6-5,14,CASSYYRTGYGYTF
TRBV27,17,CASSLDGYRDTTGELFF
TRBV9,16,CASSVGTGLMNTEAFF
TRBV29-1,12,CSVGGGSTEAFF
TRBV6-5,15,CASRSPIERGYEQYF
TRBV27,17,CASSSWTGRIGTDTQYF
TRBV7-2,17,CASSLALTRSSSYEQYF
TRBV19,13,CASSRQGAYEQYF
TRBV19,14,CASSITWADTEAFF
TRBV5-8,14,CASSLGLQDNEQFF
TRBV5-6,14,CASRATSGSREQYF
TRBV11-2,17,CASRAPRGTARTDTQYF
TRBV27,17,CASSLGFSGRAHGELFF
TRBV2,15,CASRPQGIANEKLFF
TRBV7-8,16,CASSEPGLAEYNEQFF
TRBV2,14,CASSPGQGRNEQFF
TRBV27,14,CASSLAGGPYEQYF
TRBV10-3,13,CAMRRTAGNTIYF
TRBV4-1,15,CASSRGILSGNTIYF
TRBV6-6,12,CASSGLGNEQFF
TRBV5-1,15,CASSLSSRGADEAFF
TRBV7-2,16,CASSLALSQGDYEQYF
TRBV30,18,CAWSAGRAIPSSYNEQFF
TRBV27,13,CASSGTGTKGQYF
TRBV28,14,CASSPGDMNTEAFF
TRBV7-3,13,CASSPVAGETQYF
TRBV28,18,CASSLFVIRGNSYNEQFF
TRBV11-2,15,CASSLSPEGTYEQYF
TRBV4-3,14,CASSQGGLGNIQYF